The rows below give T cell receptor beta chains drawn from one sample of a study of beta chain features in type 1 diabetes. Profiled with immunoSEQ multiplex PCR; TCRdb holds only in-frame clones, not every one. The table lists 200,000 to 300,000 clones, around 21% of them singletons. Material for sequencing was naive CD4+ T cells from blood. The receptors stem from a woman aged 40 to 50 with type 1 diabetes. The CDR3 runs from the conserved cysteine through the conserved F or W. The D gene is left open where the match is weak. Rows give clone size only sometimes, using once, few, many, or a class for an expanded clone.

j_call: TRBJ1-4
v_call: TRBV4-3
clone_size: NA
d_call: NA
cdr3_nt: TGCGCCAGCAGCCAAGGATCAGGGCGTCTCGGAAAACTGTTTTTT
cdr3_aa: CASSQGSGRLGKLFF

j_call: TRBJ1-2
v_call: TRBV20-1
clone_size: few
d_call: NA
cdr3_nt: TGCAGTGCTAACACCTATGGCTACACCTTC
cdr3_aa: CSANTYGYTF

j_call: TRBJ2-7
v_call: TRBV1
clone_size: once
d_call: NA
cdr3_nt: TGCACCAGCAGCCCCCGAACTGAGGGTTTCTACGAGCAGTACTTC
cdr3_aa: CTSSPRTEGFYEQYF

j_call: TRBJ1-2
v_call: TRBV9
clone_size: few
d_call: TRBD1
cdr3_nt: TGTGCCAGCAGCGTAGGGGACAGTGACTATGGCTACACCTTC
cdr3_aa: CASSVGDSDYGYTF

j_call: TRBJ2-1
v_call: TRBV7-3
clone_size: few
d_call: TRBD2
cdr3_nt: TGTGCCAGCAGCTCCAAGTCTAGCGGGAGCCTTTACAATGAGCAGTTCTTC
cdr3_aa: CASSSKSSGSLYNEQFF

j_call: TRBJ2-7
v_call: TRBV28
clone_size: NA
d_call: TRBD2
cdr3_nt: TGTGCCAGCAGTTTTTCTAGCGGCTACGAGCAGTACTTC
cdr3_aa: CASSFSSGYEQYF

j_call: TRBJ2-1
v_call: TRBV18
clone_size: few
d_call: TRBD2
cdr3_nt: TGTGCCAGCTCACCGGGGGGGAATGAGCAGTTCTTC
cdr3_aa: CASSPGGNEQFF

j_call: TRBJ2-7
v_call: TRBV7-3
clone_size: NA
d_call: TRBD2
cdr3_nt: TGTGCCAGCCGACTAGCAAATGGTCACGAGCAGTACTTC
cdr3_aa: CASRLANGHEQYF

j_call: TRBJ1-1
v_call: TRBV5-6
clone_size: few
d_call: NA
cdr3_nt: TGTGCCAGCAGCTTGGTTCGGGATACTGAAGCTTTCTTT
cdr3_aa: CASSLVRDTEAFF

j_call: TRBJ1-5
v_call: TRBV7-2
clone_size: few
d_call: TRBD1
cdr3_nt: TGTGCCAGCAGCCCGGGACAGAATAGCAATCAGCCCCAGCATTTT
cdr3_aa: CASSPGQNSNQPQHF

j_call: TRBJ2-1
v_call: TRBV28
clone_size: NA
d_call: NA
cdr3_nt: TGTGCCAGCACTCGGGACTGGAGGAAGGAGCAGTTCTTC
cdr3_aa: CASTRDWRKEQFF

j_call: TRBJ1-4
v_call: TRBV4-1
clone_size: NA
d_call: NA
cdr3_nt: TGCGCCAGCAGCCAAGATCCAGGCGGGACTAATGAAAAACTGTTTTTT
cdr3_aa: CASSQDPGGTNEKLFF

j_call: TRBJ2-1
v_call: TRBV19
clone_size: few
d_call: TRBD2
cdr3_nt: TGTGCCAGTACCCGACTAGCGGGAGGGGGGCACAACAATGAGCAGTTCTTC
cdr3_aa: CASTRLAGGGHNNEQFF

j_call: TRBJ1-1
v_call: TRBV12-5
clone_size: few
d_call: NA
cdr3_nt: TGTGCTAGTGGTTTAGAGGGAGTGACTGAAGCTTTCTTT
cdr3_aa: CASGLEGVTEAFF

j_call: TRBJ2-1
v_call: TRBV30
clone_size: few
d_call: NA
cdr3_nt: TGTGCCTGGATCCCCTTGGGGCACAGCTCCTACAATGAGCAGTTCTTC
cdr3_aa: CAWIPLGHSSYNEQFF

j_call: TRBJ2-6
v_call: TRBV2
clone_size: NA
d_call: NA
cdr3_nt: TGTGCCAGCTTCGTTTCCGGGGCCAACGTCCTGACTTTC
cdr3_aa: CASFVSGANVLTF

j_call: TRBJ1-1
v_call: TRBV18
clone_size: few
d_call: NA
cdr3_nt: TGTGCCAGCTCCCAGGCAGGGTCCAACACTGAAGCTTTCTTT
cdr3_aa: CASSQAGSNTEAFF

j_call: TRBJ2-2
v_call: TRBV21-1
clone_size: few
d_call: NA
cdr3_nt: TGTGCCAGCAGCCGGGACAGGGCGAACACCGGGGAGCTGTTTTTT
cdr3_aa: CASSRDRANTGELFF

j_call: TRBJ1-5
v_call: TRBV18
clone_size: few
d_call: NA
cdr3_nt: TGTGCCAGCTCCGGCGGTGGCAATCAGCCCCAGCATTTT
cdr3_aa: CASSGGGNQPQHF

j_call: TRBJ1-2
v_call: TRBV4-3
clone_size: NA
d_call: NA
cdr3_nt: TGCGCCAGCAGCCAAGGGAGGGGCTATGGCTACACCTTC
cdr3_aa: CASSQGRGYGYTF

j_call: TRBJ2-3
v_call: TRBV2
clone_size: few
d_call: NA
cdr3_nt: TGTGCCAGCAGTGAAGGGCAGACTAGCACAGATACGCAGTATTTT
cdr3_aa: CASSEGQTSTDTQYF

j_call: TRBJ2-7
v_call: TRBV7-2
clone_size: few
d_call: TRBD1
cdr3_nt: TGTGCCAGCAGCACCAACAGGGGCCCCTACGAGCAGTACTTC
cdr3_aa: CASSTNRGPYEQYF

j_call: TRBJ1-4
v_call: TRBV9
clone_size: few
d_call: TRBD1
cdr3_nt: TGTGCCAGCAGCCCCGGGACAGGAGGAGGTGAAAAACTGTTTTTT
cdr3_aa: CASSPGTGGGEKLFF

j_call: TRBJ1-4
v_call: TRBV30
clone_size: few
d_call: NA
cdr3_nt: TGTGCCTGGAGTCCCCCAGTAAACCCGGAAAAACTGTTTTTT
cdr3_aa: CAWSPPVNPEKLFF

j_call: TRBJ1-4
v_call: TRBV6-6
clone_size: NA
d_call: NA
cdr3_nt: TGTGCCATCAGGGGAGCAACTAATGAAAAACTGTTTTTT
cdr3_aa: CAIRGATNEKLFF

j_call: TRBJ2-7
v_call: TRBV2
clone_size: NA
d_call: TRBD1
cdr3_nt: TGTGCCAGCAGTGCGGACAGGGATAGCTCCTACGAGCAGTACTTC
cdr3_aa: CASSADRDSSYEQYF

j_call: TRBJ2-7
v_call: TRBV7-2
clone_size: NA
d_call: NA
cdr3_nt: TGTGCCAGCAGCTTATTGGCCAGCTCCTACGAGCAGTACTTC
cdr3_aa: CASSLLASSYEQYF

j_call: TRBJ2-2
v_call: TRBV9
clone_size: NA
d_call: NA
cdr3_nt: TGTGCCAGCAGCGTGGGGGGCACCGGGGAGCTGTTTTTT
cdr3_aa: CASSVGGTGELFF

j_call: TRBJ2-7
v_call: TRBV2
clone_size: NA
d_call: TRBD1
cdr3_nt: TGTGCCAGCACCCCGGGACAGTACTACGAGCAGTACTTC
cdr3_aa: CASTPGQYYEQYF

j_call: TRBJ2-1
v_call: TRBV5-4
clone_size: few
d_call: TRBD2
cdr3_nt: TGTGCCAGCAGCACACGGACTAGGATCCATGAGCAGTTCTTC
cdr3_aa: CASSTRTRIHEQFF

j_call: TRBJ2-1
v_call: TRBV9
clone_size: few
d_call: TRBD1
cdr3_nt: TGTGCCAGCAGCGTCGGGGTGAAGGGGGCCTTTTACAATGAGCAGTTCTTC
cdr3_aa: CASSVGVKGAFYNEQFF

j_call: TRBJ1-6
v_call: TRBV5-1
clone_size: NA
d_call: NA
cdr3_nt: TGCGCCAGCAGCCCGGTGGCAGGGGACTCACCCCTCCACTTT
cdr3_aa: CASSPVAGDSPLHF

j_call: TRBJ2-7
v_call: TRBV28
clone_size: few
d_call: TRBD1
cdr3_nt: TGTGCCAGCAGTTTACAGACAGGGGGGTACGAGCAGTACTTC
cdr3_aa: CASSLQTGGYEQYF